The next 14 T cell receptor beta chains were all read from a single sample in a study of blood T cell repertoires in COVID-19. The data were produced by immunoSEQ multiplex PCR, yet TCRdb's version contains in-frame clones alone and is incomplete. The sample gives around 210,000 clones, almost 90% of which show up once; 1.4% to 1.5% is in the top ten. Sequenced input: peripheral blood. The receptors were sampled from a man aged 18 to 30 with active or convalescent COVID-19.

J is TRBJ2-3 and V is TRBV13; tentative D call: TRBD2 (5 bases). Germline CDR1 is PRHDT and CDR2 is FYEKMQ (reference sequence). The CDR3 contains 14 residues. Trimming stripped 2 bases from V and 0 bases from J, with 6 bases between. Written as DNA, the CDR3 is TGTGCCAGCAGCTTAAGAGGGAGCACAGATACGCAGTATTTT. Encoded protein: CASSLRGSTDTQYF.

The chain's CDR3 is CASSLTYSGELFF. The CDR3 nucleotides are TGTGCCAGCAGCTTAACTTATTCCGGGGAGCTGTTTTTT. The J gene is TRBJ2-2, the V gene TRBV11-2; D gene uncertain. V lost 2 bases and J lost 6, with 7 bases in between. CDR3 length equals 13 residues. Germline CDR1 is SGHAT and CDR2 is FQNNGV.

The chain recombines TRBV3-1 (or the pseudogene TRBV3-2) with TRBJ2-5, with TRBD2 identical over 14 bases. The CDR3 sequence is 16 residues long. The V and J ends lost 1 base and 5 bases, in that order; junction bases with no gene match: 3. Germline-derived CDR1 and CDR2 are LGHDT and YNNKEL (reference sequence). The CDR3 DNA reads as TGTGCCAGCAGCCAAGGGGGGACTAGCGGGAGTGAGACCCAGTACTTC. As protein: CASSQGGTSGSETQYF.

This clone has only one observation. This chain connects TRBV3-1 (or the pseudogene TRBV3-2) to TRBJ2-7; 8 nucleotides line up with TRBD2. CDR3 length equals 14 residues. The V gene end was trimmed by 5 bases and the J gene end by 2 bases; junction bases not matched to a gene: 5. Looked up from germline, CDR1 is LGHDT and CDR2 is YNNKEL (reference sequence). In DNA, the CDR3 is TGTGCCAGCAGCTCGGGACTAGTGACCTACGAGCAGTACTTC. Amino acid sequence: CASSSGLVTYEQYF.

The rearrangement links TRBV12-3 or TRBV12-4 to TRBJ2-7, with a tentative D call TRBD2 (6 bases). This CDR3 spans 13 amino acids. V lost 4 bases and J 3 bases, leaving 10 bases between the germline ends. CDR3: CASSSLGGYEQYF. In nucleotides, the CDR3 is TGTGCCAGCAGTTCACTCGGGGGCTACGAGCAGTACTTC.

The DNA of the CDR3 is TGCGCCAGCAGCCACCAGGGCTCCTATGGCTACACCTTC. Residues: CASSHQGSYGYTF. The V and J genes are TRBV4-1 and TRBJ1-2; D is possibly TRBD1 (5 bases). The CDR3 runs to 13 residues. V was pared by 3 bases and J by 4 bases, with 9 bases between. CDR1 and CDR2 from the germline V gene are MGHRA and YSYEKL.

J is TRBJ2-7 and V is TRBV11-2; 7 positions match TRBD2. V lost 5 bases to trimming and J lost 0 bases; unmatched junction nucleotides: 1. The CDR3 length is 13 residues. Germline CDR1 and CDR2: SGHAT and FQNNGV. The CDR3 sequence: CASSRDYSYEQYF. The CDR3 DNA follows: TGTGCCAGCAGCCGGGACTACTCCTACGAGCAGTACTTC. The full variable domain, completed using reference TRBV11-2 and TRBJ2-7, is EAGVAQSPRYKIIEKRQSVAFWCNPISGHATLYWYQQILGQGPKLLIQFQNNGVVDDSQLPKDRFSAERLKGVDSTLKIQPAKLEDSAVYLCASSRDYSYEQYFGPGTRLTVT.

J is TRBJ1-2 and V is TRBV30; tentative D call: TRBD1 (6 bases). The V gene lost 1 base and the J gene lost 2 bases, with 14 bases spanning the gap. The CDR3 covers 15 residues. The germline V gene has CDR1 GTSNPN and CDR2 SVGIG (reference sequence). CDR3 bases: TGTGCCTGGAGTGGGGCAGGGGTATGGAACTATGGCTACACCTTC. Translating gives CAWSGAGVWNYGYTF.

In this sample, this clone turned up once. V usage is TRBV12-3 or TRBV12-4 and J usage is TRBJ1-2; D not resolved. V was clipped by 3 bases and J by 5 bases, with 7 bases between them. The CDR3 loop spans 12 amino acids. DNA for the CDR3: TGTGCCAGCAGTTTGGAGGTTTATGGCTACACCTTC. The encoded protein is CASSLEVYGYTF.

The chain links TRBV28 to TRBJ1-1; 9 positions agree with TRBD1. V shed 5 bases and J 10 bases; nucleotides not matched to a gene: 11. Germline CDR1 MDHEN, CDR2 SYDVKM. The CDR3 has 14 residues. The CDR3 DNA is TGTGCCAGCAGTGGGACAGGGATTTCGGGGCGAGCTTTCTTT. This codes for CASSGTGISGRAFF.

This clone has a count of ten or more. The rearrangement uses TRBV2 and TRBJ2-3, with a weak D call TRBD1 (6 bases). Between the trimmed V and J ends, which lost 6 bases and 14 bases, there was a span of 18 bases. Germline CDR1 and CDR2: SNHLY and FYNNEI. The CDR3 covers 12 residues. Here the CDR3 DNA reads TGTGCCAGCAGGGAGACTCCAGGGGCACTGTATTTT. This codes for CASRETPGALYF.

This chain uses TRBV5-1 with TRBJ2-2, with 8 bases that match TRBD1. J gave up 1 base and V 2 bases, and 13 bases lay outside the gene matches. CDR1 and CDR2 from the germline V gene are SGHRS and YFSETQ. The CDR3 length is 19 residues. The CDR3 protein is CASSFGGLGQVLNTGELFF. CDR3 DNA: TGCGCCAGCAGCTTTGGTGGTTTGGGACAGGTATTGAACACCGGGGAGCTGTTTTTT.

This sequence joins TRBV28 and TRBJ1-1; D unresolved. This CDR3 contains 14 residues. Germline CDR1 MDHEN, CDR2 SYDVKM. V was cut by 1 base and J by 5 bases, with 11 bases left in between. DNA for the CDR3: TGTGCCAGCAGTTTATCCAGTCTGAGGACTGAAGCTTTCTTT. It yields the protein CASSLSSLRTEAFF.

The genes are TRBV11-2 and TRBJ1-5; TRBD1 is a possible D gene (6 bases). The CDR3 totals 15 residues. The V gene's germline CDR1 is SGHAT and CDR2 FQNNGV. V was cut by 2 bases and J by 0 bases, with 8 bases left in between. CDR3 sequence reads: CASSLTQGSNQPQHF. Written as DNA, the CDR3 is TGTGCCAGCAGCTTAACACAGGGTAGCAATCAGCCCCAGCATTTT. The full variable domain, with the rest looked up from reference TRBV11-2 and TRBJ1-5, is EAGVAQSPRYKIIEKRQSVAFWCNPISGHATLYWYQQILGQGPKLLIQFQNNGVVDDSQLPKDRFSAERLKGVDSTLKIQPAKLEDSAVYLCASSLTQGSNQPQHFGDGTRLSIL.